A single sample gave rise to the 16 T cell receptor beta chains below, sequenced in a study of T cells in Graves' hyperthyroidism and ophthalmopathy. Amplified regions were TCR beta CDR3 sequences from RNA transcripts. First-round RT-PCR with HTBI primers amplified the TCR CDR3 region. TCRdb independently ran MiXCR on the multiplex PCR reads; one entry per CDR3 protein. The repertoire includes about 380,000 distinct CDR3 sequences, less than 20% of them detected once, and 40% sits in the top ten. Sequenced sample: blood. All receptors derive from a young man with Graves' ophthalmopathy.

Details on this clonotype: One end of the junction is discordant with germline, which a read error may explain. The chain carries TRBV5-1 and TRBJ2-1, with a weak D call TRBD1 (6 bases). CDR3 length equals 16 residues. Germline CDR1 SGHRS, CDR2 YFSETQ. For the CDR3, the DNA is TGTGCCAGCAGCTTGGCTGGGGGCCTCACCTACAATGAGCAGTTCTTC. This gives the protein CASSLAGGLTYNEQFF. The entire variable domain, with the rest obtained from reference TRBV5-1 and TRBJ2-1, is as follows: KAGVTQTPRYLIKTRGQQVTLSCSPISGHRSVSWYQQTPGQGLQFLFEYFSETQRNKGNFPGRFSGRQFSNSRSEMNVSTLELGDSALYLCASSLAGGLTYNEQFFGPGTRLTVL.

Only one count was recorded for this clonotype. A much larger clone differs from this one at a single base, so this may be a read error. This chain joins TRBV7-8 and TRBJ1-6; the match to TRBD1 covers 7 bases. Germline CDR1 and CDR2: SGHVS and FQNEAQ. V gave up 4 bases and J gave up 7 bases; unmatched junction bases: 10. CDR3 length equals 16 residues. The DNA for the CDR3 is TGTGCCAGCAGCTCCCCTCAGGGGGGACCCAATTCACCCCTCCACTTT. This sequence encodes CASSSPQGGPNSPLHF.

The chain joins TRBV5-1 to TRBJ2-2; D uncertain. The CDR3 covers 16 residues. Trimming took off 0 bases at V and 0 bases at J, with 9 bases between the two ends. Germline CDR1 is SGHRS and CDR2 is YFSETQ. The CDR3 DNA is TGCGCCAGCAGCTTGGGGTCGACGACGAACACCGGGGAGCTGTTTTTT. It specifies CASSLGSTTNTGELFF.

This clonotype turned up a few times. The junction departs from germline at one end; a sequencing error may be responsible. The rearrangement joins TRBV7-9 to TRBJ1-2; 10 bases align to TRBD1. From germline, CDR1 is SEHNR and CDR2 FQNEAQ (reference sequence). The CDR3 spans 17 residues. CDR3 in amino acids: CANSLSGTGALGYGYTF. CDR3 DNA: TGTGCCAACAGCTTGTCCGGGACAGGGGCCCTTGGGTATGGCTACACCTTC.

This clonotype came up many times. This chain uses TRBV7-9 with TRBJ2-3; 10 bases line up with TRBD2. There are 16 residues in the CDR3. From germline, CDR1 is SEHNR and CDR2 FQNEAQ (reference sequence). The V gene end was trimmed by 4 bases and the J gene end by 0 bases; junction bases not matched to a gene: 4. The CDR3 sequence: CASSSLAGDSTDTQYF. Written as DNA, the CDR3 is TGTGCCAGCAGCTCGCTAGCGGGGGATAGCACAGATACGCAGTATTTT.

This clonotype was detected a few times. The gene calls are TRBV6-1 and TRBJ2-5, with D possibly TRBD1 on 6 matching bases. This CDR3 has 13 residues. Trimming removed 8 bases at V and 5 bases at J, with 15 bases between. From germline, CDR1 is MNHNS and CDR2 SASEGT. DNA for the CDR3: TGTGCCAGCGGTAGGGGGTCCGGGGAGACCCAGTACTTC. This encodes CASGRGSGETQYF.

The chain links TRBV27 to TRBJ1-6, with 8 bases that match TRBD1. The CDR3 has 14 amino acids. J lost 7 bases, V lost 6 bases, and 5 bases had no gene match. Germline V gives CDR1 MNHEY, CDR2 SMNVEV (reference sequence). The CDR3, as DNA: TGTGCCAGCAGCGTCCGGGACAGGAATTCACCCCTCCACTTT. Translation gives CASSVRDRNSPLHF.

The chain employs TRBV5-1 and TRBJ2-3, with D uncertain. Germline assignment: CDR1 SGHRS and CDR2 YFSETQ. V was pared by 5 bases and J by 2 bases, with 18 bases between. The CDR3 extends over 16 amino acids. The CDR3 DNA reads TGCGCCAGCAGTCCCGCTCTAGAGCGAGCCACAGATACGCAGTATTTT. This gives the protein CASSPALERATDTQYF.

This clonotype was seen ten or more times. The chain couples TRBV12-3 or TRBV12-4 to TRBJ1-6; 7 bases are shared with TRBD1. The V gene end was trimmed by 5 bases and the J gene end by 7 bases; junction bases not matched to a gene: 8. CDR3 length: 15 amino acids. CDR3: CASSQARGQNSPLHF. DNA of the CDR3: TGTGCCAGCAGTCAAGCTAGGGGGCAGAATTCACCCCTCCACTTT.

This clonotype was seen many times. CDR3 sequence: CASSWTAYQETQYF. Here the CDR3 DNA reads TGTGCCAGCAGCTGGACCGCTTACCAAGAGACCCAGTACTTC. V is TRBV27 and J is TRBJ2-5; D ambiguous. The CDR3 runs to 14 residues. Germline V gene data show CDR1 as MNHEY and CDR2 as SMNVEV (reference sequence). V was cut by 6 bases and J by 0 bases, with 11 bases left in between.

This clonotype was detected only a few times. V is TRBV4-2 and J is TRBJ1-1; D remains unclear. Trimming cost V 0 bases and J 1 base, with 9 bases left between them. Germline V gene sequence: CDR1 LGHNA, CDR2 YNFKEQ. This CDR3 region has 15 residues. CDR3 protein: CASSQDRWTNTEAFF. The CDR3 nucleotides are TGTGCCAGCAGCCAAGATCGGTGGACGAACACTGAAGCTTTCTTT.

CDR3 amino acids: CSASIDPAGTTPYPLNQPQHF. In nucleotides, the CDR3 is TGCAGTGCTAGTATTGACCCAGCGGGGACCACTCCGTACCCCCTCAATCAGCCCCAGCATTTT. The chain couples TRBV20-1 to TRBJ1-5; TRBD1 might be the D (5 bases). This CDR3 contains 21 residues. The germline CDR1 and CDR2 sequences are DFQATT and SNEGSKA (reference sequence). V lost 3 bases and J lost 3, with 33 bases in between.

This clonotype appeared a few times. This chain connects TRBV15 to TRBJ1-6; tentative D call: TRBD1 (6 bases). From germline, CDR1 is LNHNV and CDR2 YYDKDF (reference sequence). The CDR3 runs 18 residues. V was trimmed by 0 bases and J by 3 bases, leaving 15 bases between them. As DNA, the CDR3 is TGTGCCACCAGCAGAGAACGAAGGACAGCCTTCTATAATTCACCCCTCCACTTT. Translated: CATSRERRTAFYNSPLHF.

This clonotype was observed many times. The CDR3 region is CASSQDQGAENTEAFF. Written as DNA, the CDR3 is TGTGCCAGCAGCCAAGATCAAGGGGCGGAAAACACTGAAGCTTTCTTT. The rearrangement joins TRBV3-1 to TRBJ1-1, with D perhaps matching TRBD1 (5 bases). Germline assignment: CDR1 LGHDT and CDR2 YNNKEL (reference sequence). V lost 0 bases and J 2 bases, leaving 13 bases between the germline ends. CDR3 size: 16 residues.

At least ten counts were recorded for this clonotype. This sequence joins TRBV29-1 and TRBJ1-1; 8 bases align to TRBD1. The CDR3 has 16 amino acids. After removal of 5 bases from V and 1 base from J, the junction contained 12 bases not matched to a gene. Germline loops: CDR1 SQVTM, CDR2 ANQGSEA. CDR3 residues: CSVNTFSGTGNTEAFF. For the CDR3, the DNA is TGCAGCGTTAACACCTTTTCCGGGACAGGGAACACTGAAGCTTTCTTT.

V gene TRBV10-1 combines with J gene TRBJ2-3; 9 nucleotides match TRBD2. V lost 3 bases, J lost 6 bases, and 10 bases stayed unmatched. This CDR3 is 16 amino acids long. Per germline, CDR1 WNHNN and CDR2 SYGVQD (reference sequence). CDR3 sequence (DNA): TGCGCCAGCAGTGATGATAGCGGGGGTCCCAGGGATACGCAGTATTTT. Encoded protein: CASSDDSGGPRDTQYF.